Reported below is one TCR beta chain. V lost 2 bases to trimming and J lost 5 bases, with 13 bases between them. Per germline, CDR1 MNHEY and CDR2 SMNVEV (reference sequence). This CDR3 has 14 residues. The source of the sample is a study of control samples from healthy donors and cancer patients. TCRdb's copy holds only in-frame clones and misses some; the assay was immunoSEQ multiplex PCR. The sample yields some 150,000 clones, about 90% seen once. The source is a man aged 18 to 30 in good health. The chain uses TRBV27 and TRBJ2-7; either TRBD1 or TRBD2 may supply D (5 bases each). The specimen sequenced was blood. CDR3 sequence: CASSLTLGRDEQYF. CDR3 nucleotides: TGTGCCAGCAGTTTAACCTTGGGACGGGACGAGCAGTACTTC.